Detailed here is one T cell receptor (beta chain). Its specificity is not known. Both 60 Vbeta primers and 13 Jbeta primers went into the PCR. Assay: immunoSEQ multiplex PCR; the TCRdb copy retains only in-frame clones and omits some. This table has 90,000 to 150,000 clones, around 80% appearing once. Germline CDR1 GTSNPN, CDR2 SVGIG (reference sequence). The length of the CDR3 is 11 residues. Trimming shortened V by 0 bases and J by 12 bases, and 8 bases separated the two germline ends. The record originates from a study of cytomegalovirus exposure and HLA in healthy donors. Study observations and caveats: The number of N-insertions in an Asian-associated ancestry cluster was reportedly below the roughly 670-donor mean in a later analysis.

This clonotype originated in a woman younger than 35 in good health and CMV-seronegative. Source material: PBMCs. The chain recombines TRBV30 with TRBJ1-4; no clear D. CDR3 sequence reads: CAWSVGVELFF. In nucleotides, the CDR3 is TGTGCCTGGAGTGTTGGAGTGGAACTGTTTTTT.